This T cell receptor beta chain is from a study of OX40 agonist ivuxolimab in advanced cancers. Study as a whole: Every patient in dose escalation had hepatocellular carcinoma, melanoma, renal cell or head and neck cancer.

Whole-study findings and limits: The study observed clonal expansion of CD4+ and CD8+ blood T cells by week 6 at 0.1 to 3.0 mg/kg. On average, a greater number of expanded clones characterised CD8+ T cells relative to CD4+.

The CDR3 totals 14 residues. The germline V gene encodes CDR1 LNHDA and CDR2 SQIVND (reference sequence). The junction had 4 bases not matched to a gene; V was cut back by 5 bases and J by 2 bases. On this clone: As yet, its antigen is unknown.

Collection of blood occurred at baseline, at cycle 4 day 1, and at cycle 7 day 1. Some clones are missing from TCRdb's copy, which holds only in-frame ones; the method was immunoSEQ multiplex PCR. The table lists around 72,000 clones, 75% to 90% of them singletons, with 0.94% in the top ten. The clonotype comes from an adult with an advanced solid tumor such as melanoma, head and neck, liver or kidney cancer. Sequencing was performed on CD4+ or CD8+ T cells sorted from blood, taken in a trial of the OX40 agonist ivuxolimab. This sequence joins TRBV19 and TRBJ2-7, with TRBD1 matching 9 bases. This CDR3 is CASSPGTGPYEQYF. CDR3 sequence (DNA): TGTGCCAGTAGTCCCGGGACAGGGCCCTACGAGCAGTACTTC.